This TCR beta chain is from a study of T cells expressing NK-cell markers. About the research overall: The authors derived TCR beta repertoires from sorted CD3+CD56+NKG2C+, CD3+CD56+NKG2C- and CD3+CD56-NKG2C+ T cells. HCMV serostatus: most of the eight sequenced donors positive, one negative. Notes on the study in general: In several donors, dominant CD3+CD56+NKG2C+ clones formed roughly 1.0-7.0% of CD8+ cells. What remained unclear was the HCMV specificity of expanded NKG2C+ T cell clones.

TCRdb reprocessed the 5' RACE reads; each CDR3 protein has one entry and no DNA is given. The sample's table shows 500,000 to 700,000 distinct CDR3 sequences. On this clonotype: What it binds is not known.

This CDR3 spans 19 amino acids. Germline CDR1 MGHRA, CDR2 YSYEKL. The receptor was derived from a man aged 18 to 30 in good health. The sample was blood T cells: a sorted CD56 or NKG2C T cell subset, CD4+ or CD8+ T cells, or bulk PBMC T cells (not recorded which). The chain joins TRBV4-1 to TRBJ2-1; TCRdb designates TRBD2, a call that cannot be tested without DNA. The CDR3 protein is CASSQVFSRTSGSKDEQFF.